This T cell receptor beta chain appears in the sequencing data of a study of neurological immune-mediated disorders. MiXCR, applied by TCRdb to the 5' RACE reads, yields one record per CDR3 protein. Here the sample spans 40,000 or so distinct CDR3 sequences, 13% being singletons. The CDR3 extends over 14 amino acids. Trimming left V 8 bases short and J 8 bases short, with 21 bases between. The time point: longitudinal time-point 3. This clonotype showed up many times. The TCR was taken from a man younger than 45 in good health. Sequencing was carried out using PBMCs. V is TRBV12-3 or TRBV12-4 and J is TRBJ1-2; D unresolved. CDR3 DNA: TGTGCCAGCTTTCTTTCTGCGTCCGGGGTGGGCTACACCTTC. It yields the protein CASFLSASGVGYTF.